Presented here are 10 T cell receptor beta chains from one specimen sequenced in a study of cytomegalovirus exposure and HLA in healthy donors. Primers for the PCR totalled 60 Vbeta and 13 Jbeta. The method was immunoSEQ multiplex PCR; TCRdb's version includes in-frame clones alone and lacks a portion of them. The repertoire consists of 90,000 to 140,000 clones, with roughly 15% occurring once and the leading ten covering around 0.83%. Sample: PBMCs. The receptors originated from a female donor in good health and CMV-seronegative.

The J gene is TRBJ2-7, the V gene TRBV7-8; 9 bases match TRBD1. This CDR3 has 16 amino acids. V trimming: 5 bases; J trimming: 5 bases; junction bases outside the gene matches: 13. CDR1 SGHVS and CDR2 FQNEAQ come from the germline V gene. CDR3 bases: TGTGCCAGCAGCAAAGAGCCGGGACAGGGAATTGACGAGCAGTACTTC. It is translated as CASSKEPGQGIDEQYF.

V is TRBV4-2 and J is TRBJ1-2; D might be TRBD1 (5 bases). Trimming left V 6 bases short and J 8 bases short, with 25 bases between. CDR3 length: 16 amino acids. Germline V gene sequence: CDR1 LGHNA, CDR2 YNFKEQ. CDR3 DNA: TGTGCCAGCAGTCCTGGGACTAGCGGCTTAGCGGGGGGCTACACCTTC. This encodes CASSPGTSGLAGGYTF.

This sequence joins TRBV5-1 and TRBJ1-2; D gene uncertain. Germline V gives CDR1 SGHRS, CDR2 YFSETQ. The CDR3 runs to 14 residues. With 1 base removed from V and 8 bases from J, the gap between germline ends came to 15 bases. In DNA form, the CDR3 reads TGCGCCAGCAGCTTGAGTCAGAACCGTAACGGCTACACCTTC. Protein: CASSLSQNRNGYTF.

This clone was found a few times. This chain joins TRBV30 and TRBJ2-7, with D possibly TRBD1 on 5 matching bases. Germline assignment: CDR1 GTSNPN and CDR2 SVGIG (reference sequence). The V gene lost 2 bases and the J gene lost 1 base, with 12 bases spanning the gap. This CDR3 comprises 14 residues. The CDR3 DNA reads TGTGCCTGGAGTACGGCTAGGGGATCCTACGAGCAGTACTTC. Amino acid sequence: CAWSTARGSYEQYF.

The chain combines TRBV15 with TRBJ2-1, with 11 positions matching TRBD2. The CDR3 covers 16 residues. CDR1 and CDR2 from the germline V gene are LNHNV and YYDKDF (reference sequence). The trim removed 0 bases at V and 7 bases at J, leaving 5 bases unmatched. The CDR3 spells CATSRDRSSGGNEQFF. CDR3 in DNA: TGTGCCACCAGCAGAGATCGGTCTAGCGGGGGGAATGAGCAGTTCTTC.

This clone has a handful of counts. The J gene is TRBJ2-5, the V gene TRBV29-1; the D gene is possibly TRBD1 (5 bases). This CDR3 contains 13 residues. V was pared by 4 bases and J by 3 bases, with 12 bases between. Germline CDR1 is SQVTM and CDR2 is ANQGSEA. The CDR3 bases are TGCAGCGTTGGGGGCGTCCGAAAAGAGACCCAGTACTTC. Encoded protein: CSVGGVRKETQYF.

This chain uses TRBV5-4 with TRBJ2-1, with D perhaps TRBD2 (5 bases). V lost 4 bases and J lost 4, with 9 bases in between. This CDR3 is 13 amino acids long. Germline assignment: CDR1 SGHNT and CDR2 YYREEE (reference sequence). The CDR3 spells CASSGGPYNEQFF. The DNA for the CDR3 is TGTGCCAGCAGCGGAGGACCTTACAATGAGCAGTTCTTC. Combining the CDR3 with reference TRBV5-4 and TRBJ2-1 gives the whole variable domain ETGVTQSPTHLIKTRGQQVTLRCSSQSGHNTVSWYQQALGQGPQFIFQYYREEENGRGNFPPRFSGLQFPNYSSELNVNALELDDSALYLCASSGGPYNEQFFGPGTRLTVL.

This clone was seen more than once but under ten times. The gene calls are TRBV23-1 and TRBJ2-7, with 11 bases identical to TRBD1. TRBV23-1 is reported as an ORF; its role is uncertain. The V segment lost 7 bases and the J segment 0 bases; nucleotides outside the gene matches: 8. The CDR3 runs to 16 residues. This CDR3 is CASTLGGQGASYEQYF. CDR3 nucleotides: TGCGCCAGCACCCTCGGCGGACAGGGGGCCTCCTACGAGCAGTACTTC.

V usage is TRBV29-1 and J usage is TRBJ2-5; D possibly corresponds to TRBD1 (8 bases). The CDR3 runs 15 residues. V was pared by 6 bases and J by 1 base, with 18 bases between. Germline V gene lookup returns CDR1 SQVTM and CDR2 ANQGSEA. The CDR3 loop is CSVPQQGGIQETQYF. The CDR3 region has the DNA TGCAGCGTCCCCCAACAGGGGGGGATCCAAGAGACCCAGTACTTC.

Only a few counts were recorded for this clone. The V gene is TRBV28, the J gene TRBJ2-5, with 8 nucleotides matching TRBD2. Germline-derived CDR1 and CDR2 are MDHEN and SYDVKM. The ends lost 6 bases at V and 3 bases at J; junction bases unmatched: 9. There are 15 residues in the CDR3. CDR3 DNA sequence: TGTGCCAGCAGACCTGGGGGGACTAGTAAAGAGACCCAGTACTTC. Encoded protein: CASRPGGTSKETQYF.